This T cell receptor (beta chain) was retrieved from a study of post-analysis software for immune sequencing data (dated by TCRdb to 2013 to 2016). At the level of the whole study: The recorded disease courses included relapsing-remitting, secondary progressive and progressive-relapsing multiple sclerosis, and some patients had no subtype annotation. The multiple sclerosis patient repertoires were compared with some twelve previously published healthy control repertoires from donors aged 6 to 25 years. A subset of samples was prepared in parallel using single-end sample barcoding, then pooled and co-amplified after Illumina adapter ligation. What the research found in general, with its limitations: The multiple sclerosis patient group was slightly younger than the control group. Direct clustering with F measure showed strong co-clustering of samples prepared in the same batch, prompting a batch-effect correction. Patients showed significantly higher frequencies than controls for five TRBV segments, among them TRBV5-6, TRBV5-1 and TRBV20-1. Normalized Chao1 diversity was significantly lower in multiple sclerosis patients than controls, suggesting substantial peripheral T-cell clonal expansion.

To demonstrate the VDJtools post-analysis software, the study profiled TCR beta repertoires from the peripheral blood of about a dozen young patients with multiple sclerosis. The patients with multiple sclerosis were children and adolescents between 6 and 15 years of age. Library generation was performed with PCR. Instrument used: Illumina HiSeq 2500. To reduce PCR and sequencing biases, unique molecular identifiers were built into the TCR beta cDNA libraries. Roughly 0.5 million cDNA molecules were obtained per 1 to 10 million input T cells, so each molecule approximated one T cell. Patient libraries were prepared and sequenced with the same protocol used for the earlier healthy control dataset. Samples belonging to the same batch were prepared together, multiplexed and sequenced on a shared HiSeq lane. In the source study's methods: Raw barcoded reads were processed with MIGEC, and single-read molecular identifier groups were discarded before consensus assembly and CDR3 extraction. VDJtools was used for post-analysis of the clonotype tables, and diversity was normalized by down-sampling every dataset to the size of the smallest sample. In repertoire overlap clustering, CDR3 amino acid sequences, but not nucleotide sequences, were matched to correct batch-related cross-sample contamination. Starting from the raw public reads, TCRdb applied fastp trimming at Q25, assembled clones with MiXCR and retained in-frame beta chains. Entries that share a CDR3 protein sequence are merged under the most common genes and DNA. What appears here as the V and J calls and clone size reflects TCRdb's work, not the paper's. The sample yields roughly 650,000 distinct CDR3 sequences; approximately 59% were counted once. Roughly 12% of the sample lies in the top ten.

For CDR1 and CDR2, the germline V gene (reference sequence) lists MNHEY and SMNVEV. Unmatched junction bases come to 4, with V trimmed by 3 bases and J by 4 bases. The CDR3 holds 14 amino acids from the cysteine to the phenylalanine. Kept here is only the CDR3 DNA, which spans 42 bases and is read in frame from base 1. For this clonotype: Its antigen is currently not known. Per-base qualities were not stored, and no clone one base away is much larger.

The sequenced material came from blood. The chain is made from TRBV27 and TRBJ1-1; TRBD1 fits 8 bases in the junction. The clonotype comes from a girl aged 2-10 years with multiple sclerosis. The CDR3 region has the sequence CASSFDRGGTEAFF. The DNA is TGTGCCAGCAGTTTCGACAGGGGAGGCACTGAAGCTTTCTTT.